Each of the 9 T cell receptor beta chains below was sequenced from the same sample in a study of T cells after yellow fever vaccination. TCRdb used MiXCR to reprocess the 5' RACE reads, holding one entry per CDR3 protein. The profile shows about 220,000 distinct CDR3 sequences, around 3.1% of them singletons. The sequenced sample was CD4+ T cells sorted from PBMCs, obtained 10 days after the yellow fever booster vaccination. The origin of the receptors is a young man who received the YFV17D yellow fever vaccine.

The chain carries TRBV20-1 and TRBJ2-5; D is undetermined. CDR3 size: 13 residues. Germline lookup yields CDR1 DFQATT and CDR2 SNEGSKA (reference sequence). The ends were cut back, 0 bases at V and 7 bases at J, with 12 bases in the middle. The CDR3 here is CSAREGAGGTQYF. Here the CDR3 DNA reads TGCAGTGCTAGAGAGGGTGCAGGCGGGACCCAGTACTTC.

This clonotype was picked up a small number of times. The chain carries TRBV3-1 and TRBJ2-4; 10 bases align to TRBD1. V shed 2 bases, J shed 3 bases, and the junction held 7 bases outside the gene matches. This CDR3 is 17 amino acids long. Germline loops: CDR1 LGHDT, CDR2 YNNKEL (reference sequence). The CDR3 reads CASSQFGQGDSKNIQYF. In DNA, the CDR3 is TGTGCCAGCAGCCAATTCGGACAGGGGGACAGCAAAAACATTCAGTACTTC.

This clonotype was detected many times. The rearrangement uses TRBV4-1 and TRBJ1-5, with D hard to call. V shed 6 bases and J shed 1 base, with 10 bases lying between them. The germline gives CDR1 MGHRA, CDR2 YSYEKL. This CDR3 is 14 amino acids long. CDR3 bases: TGCGCCAGCAGGTCGGTGCTCAGCAATCAGCCCCAGCATTTT. Translation gives CASRSVLSNQPQHF.

V usage is TRBV5-5 and J usage is TRBJ2-5, with a possible D match to TRBD2 (5 bases). Germline V lookup: CDR1 SGHKS, CDR2 YYEKEE (reference sequence). Trimming stripped 0 bases from V and 1 base from J, with 10 bases between. CDR3 length: 15 residues. CDR3 DNA: TGTGCCAGCAGCTTGGGGGGAGTTGGCCAAGAGACCCAGTACTTC. Its translation: CASSLGGVGQETQYF.

J is TRBJ2-2 and V is TRBV19; perhaps TRBD1 as D (6 bases). CDR3 size: 15 residues. Germline values: CDR1 LNHDA, CDR2 SQIVND (reference sequence). V shed 5 bases and J shed 4 bases, with 14 bases lying between them. The CDR3 sequence: CASSGGGSLTGELFF. DNA for the CDR3: TGTGCCAGTAGTGGGGGCGGGTCACTCACCGGGGAGCTGTTTTTT.

This chain joins TRBV5-1 and TRBJ2-5, with D perhaps given as TRBD1 or TRBD2 (5 bases each). The germline gives CDR1 SGHRS, CDR2 YFSETQ. Deletions cut 2 bases from V and 3 bases from J, with 14 bases between. This CDR3 is 15 amino acids long. The CDR3 is CASSFRDPKEETQYF. The CDR3 DNA reads as TGCGCCAGCAGCTTCCGGGACCCGAAAGAAGAGACCCAGTACTTC.

V is TRBV10-3 and J is TRBJ1-2; D call uncertain. Germline V CDR1 and CDR2: ENHRY, SYGVKD. V gave up 2 bases and J gave up 2 bases, with 6 bases separating them. The CDR3 length is 13 residues. Here the CDR3 reads CAISEPPNYGYTF. For the CDR3, the DNA is TGTGCCATCAGTGAGCCGCCAAACTATGGCTACACCTTC.

The chain carries TRBV3-1 and TRBJ1-2, with D unresolved. V was clipped by 1 base and J by 7 bases, with 16 bases between them. In germline, CDR1 is LGHDT, CDR2 YNNKEL (reference sequence). The CDR3 has 15 amino acids. DNA for the CDR3: TGTGCCAGCAGCCAAGGGGCGAGGACGCTTCCTGGCTACACCTTC. Translating it yields CASSQGARTLPGYTF.

This clonotype was detected a few times. The chain joins TRBV4-3 to TRBJ1-2; D is perhaps TRBD1 (5 bases). The CDR3 loop spans 16 amino acids. The germline CDR1 and CDR2 sequences are LGHNA and YSLEER. The V gene lost 6 bases and the J gene lost 3 bases, with 20 bases spanning the gap. For the CDR3, the DNA is TGCGCCAGCAGGGGTTTTTCGAGGTCGGGGGACTATGGCTACACCTTC. It specifies CASRGFSRSGDYGYTF.